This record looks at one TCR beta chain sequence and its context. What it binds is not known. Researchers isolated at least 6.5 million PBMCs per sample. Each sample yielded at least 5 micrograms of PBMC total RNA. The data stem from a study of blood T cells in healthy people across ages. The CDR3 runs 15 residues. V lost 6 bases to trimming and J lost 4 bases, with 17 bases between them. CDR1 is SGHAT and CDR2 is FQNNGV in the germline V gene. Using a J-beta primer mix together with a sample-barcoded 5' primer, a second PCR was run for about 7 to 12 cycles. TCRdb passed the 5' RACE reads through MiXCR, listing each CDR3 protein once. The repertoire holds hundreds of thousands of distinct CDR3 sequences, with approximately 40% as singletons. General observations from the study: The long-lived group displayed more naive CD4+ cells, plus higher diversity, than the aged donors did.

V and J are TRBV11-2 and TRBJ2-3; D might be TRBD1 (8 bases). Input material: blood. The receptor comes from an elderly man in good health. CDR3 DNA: TGTGCCAGCAGGCCCTACAGGGGGAGGGCAGATACGCAGTATTTT. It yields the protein CASRPYRGRADTQYF.